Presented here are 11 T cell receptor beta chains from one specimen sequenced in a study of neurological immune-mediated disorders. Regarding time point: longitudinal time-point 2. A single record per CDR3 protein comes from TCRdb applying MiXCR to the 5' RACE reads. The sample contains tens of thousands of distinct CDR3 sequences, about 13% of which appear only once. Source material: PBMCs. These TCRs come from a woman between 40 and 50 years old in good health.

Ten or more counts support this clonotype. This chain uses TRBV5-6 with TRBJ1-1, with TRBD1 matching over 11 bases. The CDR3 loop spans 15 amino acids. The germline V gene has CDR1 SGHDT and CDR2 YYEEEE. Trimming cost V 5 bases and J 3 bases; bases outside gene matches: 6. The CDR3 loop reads CASRDRGRVDTEAFF. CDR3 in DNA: TGTGCCAGCAGGGACAGGGGGCGCGTGGACACTGAAGCTTTCTTT.

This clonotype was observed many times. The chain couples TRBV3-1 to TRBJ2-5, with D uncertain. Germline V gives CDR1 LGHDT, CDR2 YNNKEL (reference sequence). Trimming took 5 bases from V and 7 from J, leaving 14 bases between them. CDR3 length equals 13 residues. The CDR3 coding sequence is TGTGCCAGCAGCTTCTCAAGAACACGGACCCAGTACTTC. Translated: CASSFSRTRTQYF.

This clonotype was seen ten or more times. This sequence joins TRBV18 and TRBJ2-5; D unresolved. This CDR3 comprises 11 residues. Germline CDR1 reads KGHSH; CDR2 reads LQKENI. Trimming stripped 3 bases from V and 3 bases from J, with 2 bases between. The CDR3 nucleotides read TGTGCCAGCTCACCCGAAGAGACCCAGTACTTC. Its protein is CASSPEETQYF.

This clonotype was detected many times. The CDR3 region is CASRQMNSPLHF. The CDR3 DNA sequence: TGTGCCAGTAGACAGATGAATTCACCCCTCCACTTT. The V call is TRBV19, the J call TRBJ1-6, with D unclear. Trimming removed 6 bases at V and 7 bases at J, with 7 bases between. CDR1 is LNHDA and CDR2 is SQIVND in the germline V gene (reference sequence). CDR3 length: 12 residues.

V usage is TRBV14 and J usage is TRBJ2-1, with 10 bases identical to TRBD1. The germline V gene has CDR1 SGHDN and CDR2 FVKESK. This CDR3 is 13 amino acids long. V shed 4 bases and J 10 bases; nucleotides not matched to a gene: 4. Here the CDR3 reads CASSPKTGGEQFF. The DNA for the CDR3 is TGTGCCAGCAGCCCCAAGACAGGGGGCGAGCAGTTCTTC.

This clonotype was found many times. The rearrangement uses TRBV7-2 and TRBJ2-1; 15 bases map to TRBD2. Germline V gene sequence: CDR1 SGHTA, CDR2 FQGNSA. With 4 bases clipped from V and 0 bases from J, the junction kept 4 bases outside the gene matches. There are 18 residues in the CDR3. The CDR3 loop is CASSWTSGGASSYNEQFF. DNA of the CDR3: TGTGCCAGCAGCTGGACTAGCGGGGGGGCGAGCTCCTACAATGAGCAGTTCTTC.

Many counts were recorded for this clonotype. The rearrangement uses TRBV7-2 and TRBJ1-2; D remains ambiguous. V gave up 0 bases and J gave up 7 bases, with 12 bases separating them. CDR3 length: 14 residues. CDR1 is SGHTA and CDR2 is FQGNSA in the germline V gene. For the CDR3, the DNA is TGTGCCAGCAGCTTAGCACCCTCCCCTTCTGGCTACACCTTC. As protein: CASSLAPSPSGYTF.

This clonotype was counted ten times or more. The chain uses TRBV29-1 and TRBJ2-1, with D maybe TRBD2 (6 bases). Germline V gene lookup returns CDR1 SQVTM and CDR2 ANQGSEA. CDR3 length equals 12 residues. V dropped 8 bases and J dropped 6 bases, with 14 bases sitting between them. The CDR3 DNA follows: TGCAGCCTGGGCGGGGCTGCCAATGAGCAGTTCTTC. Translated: CSLGGAANEQFF.

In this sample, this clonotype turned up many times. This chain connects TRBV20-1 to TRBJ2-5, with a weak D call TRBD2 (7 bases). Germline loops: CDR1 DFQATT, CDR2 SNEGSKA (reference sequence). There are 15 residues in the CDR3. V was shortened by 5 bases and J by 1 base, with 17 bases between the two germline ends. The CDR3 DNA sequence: TGCAGTGCTCGGGGGGCGGTAGCGGGCCAAGAGACCCAGTACTTC. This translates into CSARGAVAGQETQYF.

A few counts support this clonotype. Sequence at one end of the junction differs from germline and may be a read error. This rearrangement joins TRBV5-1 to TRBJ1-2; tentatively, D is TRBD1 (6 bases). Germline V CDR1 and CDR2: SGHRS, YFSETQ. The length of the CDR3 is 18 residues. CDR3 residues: CANSLESRTGGPLYGYTF. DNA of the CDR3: TGCGCCAACAGCTTGGAATCGAGGACTGGGGGCCCCCTCTATGGCTACACCTTC.

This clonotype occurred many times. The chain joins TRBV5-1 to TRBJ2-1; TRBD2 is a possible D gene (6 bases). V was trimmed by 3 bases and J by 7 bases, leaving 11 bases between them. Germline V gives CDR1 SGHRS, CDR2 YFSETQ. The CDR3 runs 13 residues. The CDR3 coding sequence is TGCGCCAGCAGCTCGGGACTTTTGAATGAGCAGTTCTTC. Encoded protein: CASSSGLLNEQFF.